The rows below give T cell receptor beta chains drawn from one sample of a study of T cells after yellow fever vaccination. TCRdb called the 5' RACE reads again in MiXCR, with one record for every CDR3 protein. This sample has about 58,000 distinct CDR3 sequences; approximately 5.7% occur once, and the top ten carry less than 40%. The source material was PBMCs, either bulk or a sorted T-cell subset (CD4+, CD8+, memory, or dextramer-sorted; not recorded which), sampled on the day of the yellow fever booster vaccination. Receptors originate from a man younger than 35 who received the YFV17D yellow fever vaccine. CDR3s include the opening cysteine and the closing phenylalanine or tryptophan. D genes are given only for firm matches. For some rows the clone size is stated as once, few or many, or as a class when expanded; others skip it.

abundance | j_gene | d_gene | len | v_gene | CDR3nt | CDR3aa
many | TRBJ2-6 | - | 18 | TRBV4-3 | TGCGCCAGCAGCCAAGATCTGGGCCATAACTCTGGGGCCAACGTCCTGACTTTC | CASSQDLGHNSGANVLTF
- | TRBJ1-2 | TRBD1 | 13 | TRBV7-2 | TGTGCCAGCAGCCGGGACAGGGGGGATGGCTACACCTTC | CASSRDRGDGYTF
few | TRBJ2-5 | - | 13 | TRBV3-1 | TGTGCCAGCAGCCAAGCGGGGTCGGAGACCCAGTACTTC | CASSQAGSETQYF
few | TRBJ1-2 | - | 13 | TRBV7-2 | TGTGCCAGCAGCTCTCTGCTTGGGTACGGCTACACCTTC | CASSSLLGYGYTF
- | TRBJ2-7 | - | 14 | TRBV4-1 | TGCGCCAGCAGCCAGGGGGGACGGAACTACGAGCAGTACTTC | CASSQGGRNYEQYF
few | TRBJ2-3 | TRBD2 | 15 | TRBV5-1 | TGCGCCAGCAGCTCAGAAGCGGGGCTCACAGATACGCAGTATTTT | CASSSEAGLTDTQYF
- | TRBJ2-1 | - | 14 | TRBV5-1 | TGCGCCAGCAGCTCGGGCGCCTCCTACAATGAGCAGTTCTTC | CASSSGASYNEQFF
- | TRBJ2-3 | TRBD2 | 17 | TRBV9 | TGTGCCAGCAGCTCCGGGGGGGGATCGGAACCCACAGATACGCAGTATTTT | CASSSGGGSEPTDTQYF
many | TRBJ2-7 | - | 14 | TRBV5-5 | TGTGCCAGCAGCCCCGAAATGCGGGGCTACGAGCAGTACTTC | CASSPEMRGYEQYF
- | TRBJ1-2 | - | 16 | TRBV4-2 | TGTGCCAGCAGCCAAGGTGTCGGGCAGACGTTTTATGGCTACACCTTC | CASSQGVGQTFYGYTF
many | TRBJ2-1 | TRBD2 | 16 | TRBV4-1 | TGCGCCAGCAGCCAGGAAGTAGCGGGGGGGTACAATGAGCAGTTCTTC | CASSQEVAGGYNEQFF
many | TRBJ2-7 | TRBD1 | 16 | TRBV5-1 | TGCGCCAGCAGCATCCCCCCGGGACAGGGCTTGTACGAGCAGTACTTC | CASSIPPGQGLYEQYF
many | TRBJ2-2 | - | 16 | TRBV4-3 | TGCGCCAGCAGCCAGGATCAACCACAGGGAACCGGGGAGCTGTTTTTT | CASSQDQPQGTGELFF
- | TRBJ1-4 | TRBD1 | 14 | TRBV20-1 | TGCAGTGCTACTACAGGGGGCGGGGATGAAAAACTGTTTTTT | CSATTGGGDEKLFF
many | TRBJ2-3 | - | 12 | TRBV7-9 | TGTGCCAGCAGCGGGAGGTGGGGTACGCAGTATTTT | CASSGRWGTQYF
many | TRBJ2-5 | TRBD1 | 17 | TRBV7-9 | TGTGCCAGCAGCTCGCCCCGGACGACAGGGGCACAAGAGACCCAGTACTTC | CASSSPRTTGAQETQYF
few | TRBJ2-5 | - | 13 | TRBV5-1 | TGCGCCAGCAGCTTCGGGCTACAAGAGACCCAGTACTTC | CASSFGLQETQYF
many | TRBJ2-3 | TRBD2 | 15 | TRBV29-1 | TGCAGCGTTCGGAGGACTAGCGCAAAAGAAGATACGCAGTATTTT | CSVRRTSAKEDTQYF
- | TRBJ1-1 | - | 16 | TRBV2 | TGTGCCAGCAGTGAATTAGGACGGTTTACGAACACTGAAGCTTTCTTT | CASSELGRFTNTEAFF
few | TRBJ2-3 | - | 16 | TRBV27 | TGTGCCAGCAGACCTTATGACAGTTCTAGCACAGATACGCAGTATTTT | CASRPYDSSSTDTQYF
- | TRBJ1-2 | - | 12 | TRBV5-1 | TGCGCCAGCAGCTTGGAGGCAGATGGCTACACCTTC | CASSLEADGYTF
many | TRBJ2-3 | TRBD1 | 14 | TRBV13 | TGTGCCGCAGGGACAGCGCAGAGCACAGATACGCAGTATTTT | CAAGTAQSTDTQYF
many | TRBJ1-1 | TRBD1 | 14 | TRBV20-1 | TGCAGTGCTAGGGGGACAGGGGGGGACACTGAAGCTTTCTTT | CSARGTGGDTEAFF
- | TRBJ2-3 | - | 11 | TRBV18 | TGTGCCAGCTCACCGAAAGATACGCAGTATTTT | CASSPKDTQYF